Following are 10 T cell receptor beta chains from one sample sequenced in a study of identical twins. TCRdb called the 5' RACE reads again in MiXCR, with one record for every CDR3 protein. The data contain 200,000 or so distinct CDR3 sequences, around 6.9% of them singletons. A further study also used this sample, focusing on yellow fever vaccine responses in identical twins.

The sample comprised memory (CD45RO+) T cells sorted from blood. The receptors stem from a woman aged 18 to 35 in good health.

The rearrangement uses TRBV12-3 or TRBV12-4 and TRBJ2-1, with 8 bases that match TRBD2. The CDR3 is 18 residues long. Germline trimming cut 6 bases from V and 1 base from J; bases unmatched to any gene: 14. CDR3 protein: CASRSLSTGGRSYNEQFF. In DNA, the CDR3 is TGTGCCAGCAGGTCACTGTCAACAGGCGGGAGGTCCTACAATGAGCAGTTCTTC.

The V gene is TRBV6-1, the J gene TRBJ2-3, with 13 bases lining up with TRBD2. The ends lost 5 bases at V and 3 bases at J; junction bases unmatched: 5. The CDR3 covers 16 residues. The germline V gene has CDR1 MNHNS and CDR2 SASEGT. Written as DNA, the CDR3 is TGTGCCAGCAGTATCGGGACTAGCGGGGTTACAGATACGCAGTATTTT. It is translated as CASSIGTSGVTDTQYF.

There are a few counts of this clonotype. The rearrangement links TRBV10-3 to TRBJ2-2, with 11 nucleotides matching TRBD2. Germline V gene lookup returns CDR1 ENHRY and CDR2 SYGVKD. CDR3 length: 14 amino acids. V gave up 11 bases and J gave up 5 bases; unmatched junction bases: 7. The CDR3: CAVGTSGGTGELFF. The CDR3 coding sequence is TGTGCCGTAGGGACTAGCGGAGGGACCGGGGAGCTGTTTTTT.

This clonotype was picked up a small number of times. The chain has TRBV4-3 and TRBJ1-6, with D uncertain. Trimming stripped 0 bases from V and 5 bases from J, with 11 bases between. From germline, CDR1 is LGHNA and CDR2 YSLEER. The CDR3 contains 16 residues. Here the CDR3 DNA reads TGCGCCAGCAGCCAAGATCACGGACTCAATAATTCACCCCTCCACTTT. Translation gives CASSQDHGLNNSPLHF.

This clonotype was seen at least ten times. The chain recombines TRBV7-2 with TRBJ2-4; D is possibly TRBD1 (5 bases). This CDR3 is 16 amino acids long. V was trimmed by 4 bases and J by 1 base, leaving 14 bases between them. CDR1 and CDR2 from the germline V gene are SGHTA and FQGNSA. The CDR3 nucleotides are TGTGCCAGCAGCTCCACTGGGCCAGGGGCCAAAAACATTCAGTACTTC. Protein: CASSSTGPGAKNIQYF.

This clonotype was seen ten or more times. CDR3 bases: TGTGCCACCGCTCGCAACCAAGAGACCCAGTACTTC. Translated, it gives CATARNQETQYF. This chain connects TRBV24-1 to TRBJ2-5, with unresolved D. Trimming shortened V by 9 bases and J by 0 bases, and 7 bases separated the two germline ends. The CDR3 totals 12 residues. The germline V gene has CDR1 KGHDR and CDR2 SFDVKD.

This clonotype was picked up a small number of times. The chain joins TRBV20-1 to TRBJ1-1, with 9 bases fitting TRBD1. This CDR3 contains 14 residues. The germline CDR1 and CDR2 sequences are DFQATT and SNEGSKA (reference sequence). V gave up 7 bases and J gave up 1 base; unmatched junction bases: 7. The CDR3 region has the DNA TGCAGTGTAAAACAGGGGGCGACGAACACTGAAGCTTTCTTT. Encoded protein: CSVKQGATNTEAFF.

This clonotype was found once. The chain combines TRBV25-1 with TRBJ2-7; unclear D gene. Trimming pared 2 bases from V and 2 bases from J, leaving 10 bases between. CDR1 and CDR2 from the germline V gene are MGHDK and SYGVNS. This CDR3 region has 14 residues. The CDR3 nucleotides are TGTGCCAGCAGTGAAGGGCACACCACCTACGAGCAGTACTTC. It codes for CASSEGHTTYEQYF.

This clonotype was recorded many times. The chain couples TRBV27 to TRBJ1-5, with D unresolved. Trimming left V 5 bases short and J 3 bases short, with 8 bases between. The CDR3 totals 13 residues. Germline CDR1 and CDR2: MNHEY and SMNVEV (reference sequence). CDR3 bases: TGTGCCAGCAGTAAGAGGGACAATCAGCCCCAGCATTTT. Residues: CASSKRDNQPQHF.

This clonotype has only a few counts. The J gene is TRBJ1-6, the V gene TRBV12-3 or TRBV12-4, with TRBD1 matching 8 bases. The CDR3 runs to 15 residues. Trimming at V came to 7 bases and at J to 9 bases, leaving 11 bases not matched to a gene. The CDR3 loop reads CASTARPGGVSPLHF. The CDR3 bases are TGTGCCAGCACCGCAAGACCAGGGGGCGTTTCACCCCTCCACTTT.